The clone carrying this T cell receptor beta chain was observed a few times. Its antigen is not known. The record originates from a study of T cells after yellow fever vaccination. CDR1 and CDR2 (germline): ENHRY, SYGVKD. The CDR3 has 15 residues. Trimming removed 0 bases from V and 7 bases from J, with 15 bases in between. TCRdb passed the 5' RACE reads through MiXCR, listing each CDR3 protein once. This table has about 300,000 distinct CDR3 sequences, roughly 9% appearing once. Study findings and constraints: Clones from primary vaccination mostly reappeared after the booster (around 96% CD4, approximately 86% CD8). One caveat is that FACS-sorted repertoires could contain abundant clonotypes contaminating from the bulk population. A secondary response was less intense yet reached its peak sooner, at day 5 versus 15.

This receptor was identified in a man between 18 and 35 years old who received the YFV17D yellow fever vaccine. The chain uses TRBV10-3 and TRBJ2-5; D remains ambiguous. The source material was CD4+ T cells sorted from PBMCs, sampled 5 days after the yellow fever booster vaccination. CDR3 bases: TGTGCCATCAGTGAGTCGGTATCTAGTCTGGGGACCCAGTACTTC. This codes for CAISESVSSLGTQYF.